Sequencing of this T cell receptor beta chain was carried out in a study of human T cells and chemical hapten exposure. Study-wide background: Per-sample TCR yields varied mainly from small pooled library volume differences. Study conclusions and caveats: Significantly greater numbers of large CDR3 similarity clusters came from expanded TCRs than from controls.

TCRdb passed the RACE reads through MiXCR, listing each CDR3 protein once. The table lists more than 95,000 distinct CDR3 sequences, less than 45% of them singletons. Time point denoted: patch test 3, about 24 weeks after DPC sensitization. Regarding treatment: therapeutic diphenylcyclopropenone sensitization with weekly scalp DPC. This clonotype appeared a few times. Its antigen is still unknown. CDR3 length: 15 residues. Germline CDR1 reads LGHDT; CDR2 reads YNNKEL (reference sequence). J gave up 7 bases and V 4 bases, and 11 bases lay outside the gene matches. The starting material was whole blood, obtained in connection with sensitization to the hapten diphenylcyclopropenone (DPC). The origin of this receptor is a man aged 35 to 55 with alopecia areata. Some clones in this sample may be carry-over from other donors' samples. The rearrangement links TRBV3-1 to TRBJ2-3, with TRBD2 matching over 7 bases. CDR3 nucleotide sequence: TGTGCCAGCAGCCCCTCAAAAGCGGGACCTCATACGCAGTATTTT. Its protein is CASSPSKAGPHTQYF.